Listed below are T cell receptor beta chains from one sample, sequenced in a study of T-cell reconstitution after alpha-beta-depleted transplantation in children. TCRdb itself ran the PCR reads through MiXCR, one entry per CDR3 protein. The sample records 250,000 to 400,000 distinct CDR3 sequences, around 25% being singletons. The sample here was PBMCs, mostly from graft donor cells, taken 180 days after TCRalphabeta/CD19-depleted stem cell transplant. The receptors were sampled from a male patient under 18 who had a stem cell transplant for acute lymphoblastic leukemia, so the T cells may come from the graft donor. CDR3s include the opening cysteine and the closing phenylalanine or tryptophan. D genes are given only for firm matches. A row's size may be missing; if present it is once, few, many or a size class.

CDR3nt: TGCAGCGTTGGGGCAAGCTCCTACGAGCAGTACTTC
CDR3aa: CSVGASSYEQYF
v_gene: TRBV29-1
d_gene: NA
j_gene: TRBJ2-7
abundance: NA

CDR3nt: TGCAGTGCTAGAAGGGGGCAGGCCGGTGAAAAACTGTTTTTT
CDR3aa: CSARRGQAGEKLFF
v_gene: TRBV20-1
d_gene: TRBD1
j_gene: TRBJ1-4
abundance: few

CDR3nt: TGTGCCAGCAGCTTAGACCATTATGTAGCGCTGGTTGGCAAAAACATTCAGTACTTC
CDR3aa: CASSLDHYVALVGKNIQYF
v_gene: TRBV11-2
d_gene: NA
j_gene: TRBJ2-4
abundance: NA

CDR3nt: TGTGCCACCAGCAGAGATAGGGGGAACACTGAAGCTTTCTTT
CDR3aa: CATSRDRGNTEAFF
v_gene: TRBV15
d_gene: NA
j_gene: TRBJ1-1
abundance: few

CDR3nt: TGTGCCAGCAGTTCGGTTACAGAGGTTTACGAGCAGTACTTC
CDR3aa: CASSSVTEVYEQYF
v_gene: TRBV7-9
d_gene: NA
j_gene: TRBJ2-7
abundance: few

CDR3nt: TGTGCCAGCAGGTCTTTGGGGAGGGAGCAGTTCTTC
CDR3aa: CASRSLGREQFF
v_gene: TRBV6-1
d_gene: NA
j_gene: TRBJ2-1
abundance: few

CDR3nt: TGCAGCGTTAACAAGCGGGAGGGCCTCTACAATGAGCAGTTCTTC
CDR3aa: CSVNKREGLYNEQFF
v_gene: TRBV29-1
d_gene: TRBD2
j_gene: TRBJ2-1
abundance: many

CDR3nt: TGCGCCAGCAGCTTGGGTCTGGGATACGAGCAGTACTTC
CDR3aa: CASSLGLGYEQYF
v_gene: TRBV5-1
d_gene: NA
j_gene: TRBJ2-7
abundance: many

CDR3nt: TGTGCCAGCAGCTTAAGGACAGGGGACACCGGGGAGCTGTTTTTT
CDR3aa: CASSLRTGDTGELFF
v_gene: TRBV7-9
d_gene: TRBD1
j_gene: TRBJ2-2
abundance: few

CDR3nt: TGTGCCAGCAGCCGGGACAGGGCTAGAAACACCATATATTTT
CDR3aa: CASSRDRARNTIYF
v_gene: TRBV2
d_gene: TRBD1
j_gene: TRBJ1-3
abundance: NA

CDR3nt: TGTGCCAGCAGCGCCCGGGACAGGGGGCCTGGGGCCAACGTCCTGACTTTC
CDR3aa: CASSARDRGPGANVLTF
v_gene: TRBV11-2
d_gene: TRBD1
j_gene: TRBJ2-6
abundance: NA

CDR3nt: TGTGCCAGCAGTAACTCGTGGGGAGCGGCCATCCACTACGAGCAGTACTTC
CDR3aa: CASSNSWGAAIHYEQYF
v_gene: TRBV6-5
d_gene: NA
j_gene: TRBJ2-7
abundance: few

CDR3nt: TGCAGTGCTAGGGGCCCCCGACTAGCCCTTGTTTTCTTC
CDR3aa: CSARGPRLALVFF
v_gene: TRBV20-1
d_gene: TRBD2
j_gene: TRBJ2-1
abundance: many

CDR3nt: TGCGCCAGCAGCTTGGCGGTGACCGTGTTTATAGGGGAGCAGTTCTTC
CDR3aa: CASSLAVTVFIGEQFF
v_gene: TRBV5-1
d_gene: NA
j_gene: TRBJ2-1
abundance: NA

CDR3nt: TGTGCCAGCAGTTTCGGAGGGGCGGGATTCACAGATACGCAGTATTTT
CDR3aa: CASSFGGAGFTDTQYF
v_gene: TRBV28
d_gene: NA
j_gene: TRBJ2-3
abundance: few

CDR3nt: TGTGCCAGCAGCTGGGGTGCCGGGACTAGCGGGACCGGGGAGCTGTTTTTT
CDR3aa: CASSWGAGTSGTGELFF
v_gene: TRBV5-5
d_gene: TRBD2
j_gene: TRBJ2-2
abundance: few

CDR3nt: TGTGCCAGCAGCTTAGTCTCAGCGGGTAATGAGCAGTTCTTC
CDR3aa: CASSLVSAGNEQFF
v_gene: TRBV7-2
d_gene: NA
j_gene: TRBJ2-1
abundance: few

CDR3nt: TGCGCCAGCAACAACCGATGGCAGGGGATTATGGGGAACACTGAAGCTTTCTTT
CDR3aa: CASNNRWQGIMGNTEAFF
v_gene: TRBV5-1
d_gene: NA
j_gene: TRBJ1-1
abundance: many

CDR3nt: TGTGCCAGCAGTTTCCACGGACTAGCGCTGGAGCAGTACTTC
CDR3aa: CASSFHGLALEQYF
v_gene: TRBV27
d_gene: TRBD2
j_gene: TRBJ2-7
abundance: NA

CDR3nt: TGTGCCAGCAGTTACGACCCCTCTGGGGCCAACGTCCTGACTTTC
CDR3aa: CASSYDPSGANVLTF
v_gene: TRBV6-5
d_gene: NA
j_gene: TRBJ2-6
abundance: NA

CDR3nt: TGTGCCAGCAGCGTAGTAGGGGACAGGTACAATGAGCAGTTCTTC
CDR3aa: CASSVVGDRYNEQFF
v_gene: TRBV9
d_gene: TRBD1
j_gene: TRBJ2-1
abundance: few

CDR3nt: TGCAGCGTTGTGAACTACCGCTACGAGCAGTACTTC
CDR3aa: CSVVNYRYEQYF
v_gene: TRBV29-1
d_gene: NA
j_gene: TRBJ2-7
abundance: NA

CDR3nt: TGTGCCAGCAGCCGGGACGCCTCCTACGAGCAGTACTTC
CDR3aa: CASSRDASYEQYF
v_gene: TRBV2
d_gene: NA
j_gene: TRBJ2-7
abundance: NA

CDR3nt: TGTGCCAGCAGGAGGCTAGCGGGAGATTTTCAACAGTATTTT
CDR3aa: CASRRLAGDFQQYF
v_gene: TRBV2
d_gene: TRBD2
j_gene: TRBJ2-3
abundance: few

CDR3nt: TGCAGCGTTGGAAGGGCCACCATGAACACTGAAGCTTTCTTT
CDR3aa: CSVGRATMNTEAFF
v_gene: TRBV29-1
d_gene: NA
j_gene: TRBJ1-1
abundance: few

CDR3nt: TGCACCACTGGGAGGAACACTGAAGCTTTCTTT
CDR3aa: CTTGRNTEAFF
v_gene: TRBV20-1
d_gene: NA
j_gene: TRBJ1-1
abundance: few

CDR3nt: TGTGCCAGCAGCTTATTCGGCACGATCTCTGGGGCCAACGTCCTGACTTTC
CDR3aa: CASSLFGTISGANVLTF
v_gene: TRBV7-2
d_gene: NA
j_gene: TRBJ2-6
abundance: few

CDR3nt: TGTGCCAGCAGCTTGATCAGCACAGATACGCAGTATTTT
CDR3aa: CASSLISTDTQYF
v_gene: TRBV11-2
d_gene: NA
j_gene: TRBJ2-3
abundance: few

CDR3nt: TGTGCCAGCAGGAATCCCAGGGAGGGGAACACTGAAGCTTTCTTT
CDR3aa: CASRNPREGNTEAFF
v_gene: TRBV2
d_gene: NA
j_gene: TRBJ1-1
abundance: few

CDR3nt: TGCAGTGCGGAACAGCCCGACACCCCGTTAAACACTGAAGCTTTCTTT
CDR3aa: CSAEQPDTPLNTEAFF
v_gene: TRBV20-1
d_gene: NA
j_gene: TRBJ1-1
abundance: NA

CDR3nt: TGCAGTGCTTTAGCGGGACTTTGGCCCAAAAACATTCAGTACTTC
CDR3aa: CSALAGLWPKNIQYF
v_gene: TRBV20-1
d_gene: TRBD2
j_gene: TRBJ2-4
abundance: NA

CDR3nt: TGTGCCAGCAGTCGTGGATACGAAAGGGACTACGAGCAGTACTTC
CDR3aa: CASSRGYERDYEQYF
v_gene: TRBV14
d_gene: NA
j_gene: TRBJ2-7
abundance: NA

CDR3nt: TGTGCCAGCAGTTGGGCCGGCCAGACCCAGTACTTC
CDR3aa: CASSWAGQTQYF
v_gene: TRBV6-5
d_gene: NA
j_gene: TRBJ2-5
abundance: NA

CDR3nt: TGTGCCAGCAGCTTAGTCGGGGACTTCTACGAGCAGTACTTC
CDR3aa: CASSLVGDFYEQYF
v_gene: TRBV11-2
d_gene: NA
j_gene: TRBJ2-7
abundance: NA

CDR3nt: TGTGCCAGCAGTGGGTGGGGACAGGGTTGGGGGAGAACAGATACGCAGTATTTT
CDR3aa: CASSGWGQGWGRTDTQYF
v_gene: TRBV6-1
d_gene: TRBD1
j_gene: TRBJ2-3
abundance: NA

CDR3nt: TGTGCCAGCAGTTTGTTGCTAACAGAGACCCAGTACTTC
CDR3aa: CASSLLLTETQYF
v_gene: TRBV12-3/TRBV12-4
d_gene: NA
j_gene: TRBJ2-5
abundance: NA

CDR3nt: TGTGCCATCAGGGATCCATCGGGGGGTTCCTACAATGAGCAGTTCTTC
CDR3aa: CAIRDPSGGSYNEQFF
v_gene: TRBV10-3
d_gene: TRBD2
j_gene: TRBJ2-1
abundance: few

CDR3nt: TGTGCCAGCAGTTTTCGGGGGCTCTGGGGGAATGACGGCACTGAAGCTTTCTTT
CDR3aa: CASSFRGLWGNDGTEAFF
v_gene: TRBV12-3/TRBV12-4
d_gene: NA
j_gene: TRBJ1-1
abundance: NA

CDR3nt: TGCAGCGTTGCCCTTCTAGCGGTAGGAAAGAATGAGCAGTTCTTC
CDR3aa: CSVALLAVGKNEQFF
v_gene: TRBV29-1
d_gene: TRBD2
j_gene: TRBJ2-1
abundance: NA

CDR3nt: TGCAGTGCTAGAAATTCTATAGGGGAAAAACTGTTTTTT
CDR3aa: CSARNSIGEKLFF
v_gene: TRBV20-1
d_gene: NA
j_gene: TRBJ1-4
abundance: few

CDR3nt: TGTGCCAGCAGTTTTGGACAGGGCGAAAACATTCAGTACTTC
CDR3aa: CASSFGQGENIQYF
v_gene: TRBV28
d_gene: TRBD1
j_gene: TRBJ2-4
abundance: NA

CDR3nt: TGTGCCAGCAGTCCAAGACTTGGCCTGACCTACAATGAGCAGTTTTTC
CDR3aa: CASSPRLGLTYNEQFF
v_gene: TRBV12-3/TRBV12-4
d_gene: NA
j_gene: TRBJ2-1
abundance: NA

CDR3nt: TGTGCCAGCAGCTCAGGGGGCGCCGGGAATCAGCCCCAGCATTTT
CDR3aa: CASSSGGAGNQPQHF
v_gene: TRBV27
d_gene: TRBD1
j_gene: TRBJ1-5
abundance: NA

CDR3nt: TGTGCCAGCAGCGCGGGACTAGCGAGGTCCTACGAGCAGTACTTC
CDR3aa: CASSAGLARSYEQYF
v_gene: TRBV7-6
d_gene: TRBD2
j_gene: TRBJ2-7
abundance: NA

CDR3nt: TGCGCCAGCAGCCAAGATCGGGGAACGCAGAGGCGGGAGGCCCTGGGGAAGCAGTTCTTC
CDR3aa: CASSQDRGTQRREALGKQFF
v_gene: TRBV4-1
d_gene: TRBD2
j_gene: TRBJ2-1
abundance: few